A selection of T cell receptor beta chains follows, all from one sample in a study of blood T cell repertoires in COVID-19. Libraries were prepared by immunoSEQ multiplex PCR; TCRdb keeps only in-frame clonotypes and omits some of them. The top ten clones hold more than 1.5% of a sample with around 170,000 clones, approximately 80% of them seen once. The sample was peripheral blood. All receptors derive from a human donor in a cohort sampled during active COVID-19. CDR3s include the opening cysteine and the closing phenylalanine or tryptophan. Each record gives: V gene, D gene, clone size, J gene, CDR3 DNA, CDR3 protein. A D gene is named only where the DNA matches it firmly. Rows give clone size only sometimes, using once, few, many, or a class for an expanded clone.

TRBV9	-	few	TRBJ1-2	TGTGCCAGCAGCGTAGCGCAGGGTGGCTATGGCTACACCTTC	CASSVAQGGYGYTF
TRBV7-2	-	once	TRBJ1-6	TGTGCCAGCAGCTTTAACTATGGAGTTAATAATTCACCCCTCCACTTT	CASSFNYGVNNSPLHF
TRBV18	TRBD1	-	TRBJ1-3	TGTGCCAGCTCACCACTAATACCTCCTCGACAGGGGGCGAGAGGAAACACCATATATTTT	CASSPLIPPRQGARGNTIYF
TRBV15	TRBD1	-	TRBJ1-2	TGTGCCACCAGCAGGGACAGGGTTTATGGCTACACCTTC	CATSRDRVYGYTF
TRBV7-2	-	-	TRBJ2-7	TGTGCCAGCAGCCCACCCGCTAGCGCCCTCGGGCCCTACGAGCAGTACTTC	CASSPPASALGPYEQYF
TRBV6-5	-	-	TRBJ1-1	TGTGCCAGCAGTTACGGGGGTCAGGGGTGGGTCACTGAAGCTTTCTTT	CASSYGGQGWVTEAFF
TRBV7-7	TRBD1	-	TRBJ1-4	TGTGCTAGCAGGGGGACAGGGGACGGTGAAAAACTGTTTTTT	CASRGTGDGEKLFF
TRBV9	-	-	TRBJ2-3	TGTGCCAGCAGCGCCCCCCAGGGGAAGGGGACCTATAGCACAGATACGCAGTATTTT	CASSAPQGKGTYSTDTQYF
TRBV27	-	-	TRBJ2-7	TGTGCCAGCAGTTTAAGGGGTTACTCCTACGAGCAGTACTTC	CASSLRGYSYEQYF
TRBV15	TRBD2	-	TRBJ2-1	TGTGCCACCAGCAAGACCAGCGGGGGGTACATCGATGAGCAGTTCTTC	CATSKTSGGYIDEQFF
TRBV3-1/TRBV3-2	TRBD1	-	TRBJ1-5	TGTGCCAGCAGTTCCGGGACAGGGGGCTTCAGCAATCAGCCCCAGCATTTT	CASSSGTGGFSNQPQHF
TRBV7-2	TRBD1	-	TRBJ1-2	TGTGCCAGCAGCTTGGGGGGCGACAGGGTCTATGGCTACACCTTC	CASSLGGDRVYGYTF
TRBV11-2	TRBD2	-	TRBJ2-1	TGTGCCAGCAGCTTAAACGAGCGGGGGAGCTCCTACAATGAGCAGTTCTTC	CASSLNERGSSYNEQFF
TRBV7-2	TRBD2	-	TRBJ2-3	TGTGCCAGCAGCTCGACTAGCGGGGGAACAGATACGCAGTATTTT	CASSSTSGGTDTQYF
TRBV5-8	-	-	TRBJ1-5	TGTGCCAGCTCTCTGAGGGATTATAGCAATCAGCCCCAGCATTTT	CASSLRDYSNQPQHF
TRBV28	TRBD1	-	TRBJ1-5	TGTGCCAGCAGCTGGACAGGGACGGGAGTTCAGCCCCAGCATTTT	CASSWTGTGVQPQHF
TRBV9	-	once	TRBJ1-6	TGTGCCAGCAGCGTAGAGCCGAATTCACCCCTCCACTTT	CASSVEPNSPLHF